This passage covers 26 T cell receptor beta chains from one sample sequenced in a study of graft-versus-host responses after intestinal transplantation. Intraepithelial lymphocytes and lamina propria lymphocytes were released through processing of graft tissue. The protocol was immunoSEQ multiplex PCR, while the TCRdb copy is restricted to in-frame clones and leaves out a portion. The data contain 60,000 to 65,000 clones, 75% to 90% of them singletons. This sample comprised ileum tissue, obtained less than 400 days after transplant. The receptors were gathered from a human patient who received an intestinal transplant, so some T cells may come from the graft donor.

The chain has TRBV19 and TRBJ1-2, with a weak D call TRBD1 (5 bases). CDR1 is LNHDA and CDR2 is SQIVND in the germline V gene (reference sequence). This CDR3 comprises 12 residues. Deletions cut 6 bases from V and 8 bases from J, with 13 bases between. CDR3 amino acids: CASRSQARGYTF. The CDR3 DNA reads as TGTGCCAGTAGGTCACAGGCGAGGGGCTACACCTTC.

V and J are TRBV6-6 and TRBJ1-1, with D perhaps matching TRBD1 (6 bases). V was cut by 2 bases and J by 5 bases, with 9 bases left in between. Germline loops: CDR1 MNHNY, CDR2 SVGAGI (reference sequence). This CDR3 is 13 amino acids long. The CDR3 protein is CASSYGGRTEAFF. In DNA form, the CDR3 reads TGTGCCAGCAGTTACGGGGGGCGGACTGAAGCTTTCTTT.

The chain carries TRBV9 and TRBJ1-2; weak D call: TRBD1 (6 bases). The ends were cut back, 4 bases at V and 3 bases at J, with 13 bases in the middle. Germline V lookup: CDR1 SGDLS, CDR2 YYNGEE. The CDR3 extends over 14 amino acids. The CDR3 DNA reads TGTGCCAGCAGCCCGATGGGGGCAGACTATGGCTACACCTTC. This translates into CASSPMGADYGYTF.

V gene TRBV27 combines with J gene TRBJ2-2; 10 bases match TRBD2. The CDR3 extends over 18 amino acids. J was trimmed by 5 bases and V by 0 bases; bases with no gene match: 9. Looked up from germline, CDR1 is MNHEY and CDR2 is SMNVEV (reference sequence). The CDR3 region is CASSLSQASGSTTGELFF. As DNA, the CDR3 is TGTGCCAGCAGTTTATCCCAGGCTAGCGGGAGTACGACCGGGGAGCTGTTTTTT.

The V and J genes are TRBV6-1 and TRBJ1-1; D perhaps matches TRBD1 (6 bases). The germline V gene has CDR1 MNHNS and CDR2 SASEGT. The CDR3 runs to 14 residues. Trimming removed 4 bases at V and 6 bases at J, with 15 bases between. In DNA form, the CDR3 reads TGTGCCAGCAGTGGGAGCTACAGGGTCGCTGAAGCTTTCTTT. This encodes CASSGSYRVAEAFF.

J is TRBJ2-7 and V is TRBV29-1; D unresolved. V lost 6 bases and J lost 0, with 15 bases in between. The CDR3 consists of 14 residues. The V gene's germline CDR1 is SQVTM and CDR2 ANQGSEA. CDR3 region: CSVDTDGDSYEQYF. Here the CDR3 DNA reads TGCAGCGTAGACACGGACGGAGACTCCTACGAGCAGTACTTC.

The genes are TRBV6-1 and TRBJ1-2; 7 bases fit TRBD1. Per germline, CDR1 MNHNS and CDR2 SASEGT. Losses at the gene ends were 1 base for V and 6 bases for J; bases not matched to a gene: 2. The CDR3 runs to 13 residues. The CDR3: CASSEGRGHGYTF. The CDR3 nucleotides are TGTGCCAGCAGTGAAGGGAGGGGGCATGGCTACACCTTC.

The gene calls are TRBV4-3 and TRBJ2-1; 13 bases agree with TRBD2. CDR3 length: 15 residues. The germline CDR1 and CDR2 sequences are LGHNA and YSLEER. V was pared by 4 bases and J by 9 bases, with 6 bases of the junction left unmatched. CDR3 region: CASSRGTSGVAEQFF. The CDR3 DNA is TGCGCCAGCAGCCGCGGGACTAGCGGGGTCGCTGAGCAGTTCTTC.

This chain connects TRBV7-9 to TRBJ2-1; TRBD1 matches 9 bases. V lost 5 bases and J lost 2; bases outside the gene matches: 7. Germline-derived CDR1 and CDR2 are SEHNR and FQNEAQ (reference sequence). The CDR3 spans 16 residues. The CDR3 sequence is CASSATGTGTYNEQFF. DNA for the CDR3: TGTGCCAGCAGCGCAACCGGGACAGGGACCTACAATGAGCAGTTCTTC.

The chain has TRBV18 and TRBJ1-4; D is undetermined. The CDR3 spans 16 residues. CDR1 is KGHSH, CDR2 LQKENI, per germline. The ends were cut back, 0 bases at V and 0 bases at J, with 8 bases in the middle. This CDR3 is CASSPPGRTTNEKLFF. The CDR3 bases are TGTGCCAGCTCACCACCAGGACGGACAACTAATGAAAAACTGTTTTTT.

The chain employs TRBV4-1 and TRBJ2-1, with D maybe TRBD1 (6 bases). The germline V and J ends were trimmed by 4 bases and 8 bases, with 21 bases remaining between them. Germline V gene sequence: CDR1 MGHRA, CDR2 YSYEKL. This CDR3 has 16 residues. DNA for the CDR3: TGCGCCAGCAGCCCCCGGTACAGGGTCGATAAGGATGAGCAGTTCTTC. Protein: CASSPRYRVDKDEQFF.

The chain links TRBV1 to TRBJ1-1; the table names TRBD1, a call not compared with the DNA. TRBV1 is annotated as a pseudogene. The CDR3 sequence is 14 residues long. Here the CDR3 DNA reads TGCACCAGCAGCTGTGGACAGCTGAACACTGAAGCTTTCTTT. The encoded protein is CTSSCGQLNTEAFF.

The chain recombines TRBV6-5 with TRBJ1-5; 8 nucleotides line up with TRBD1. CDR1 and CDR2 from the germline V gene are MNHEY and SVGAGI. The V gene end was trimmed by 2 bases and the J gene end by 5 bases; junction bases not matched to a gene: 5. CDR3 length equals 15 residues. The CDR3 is CASSYDKTGDQPQHF. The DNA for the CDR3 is TGTGCCAGCAGTTACGACAAGACAGGGGATCAGCCCCAGCATTTT.

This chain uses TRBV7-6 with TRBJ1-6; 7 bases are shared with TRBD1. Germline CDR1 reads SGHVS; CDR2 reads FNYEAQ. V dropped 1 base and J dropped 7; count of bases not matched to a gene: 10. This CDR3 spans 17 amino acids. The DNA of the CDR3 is TGTGCCAGCAGCTTAGGGATACAGGGGAAAGTGAATTCACCCCTCCACTTT. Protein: CASSLGIQGKVNSPLHF.

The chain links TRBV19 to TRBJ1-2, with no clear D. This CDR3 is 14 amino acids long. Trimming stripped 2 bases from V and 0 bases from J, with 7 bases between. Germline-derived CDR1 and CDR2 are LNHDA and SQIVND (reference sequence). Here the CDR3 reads CASSINLANYGYTF. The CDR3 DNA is TGTGCCAGTAGTATAAACTTAGCTAACTATGGCTACACCTTC. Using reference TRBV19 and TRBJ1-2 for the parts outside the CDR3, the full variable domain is DGGITQSPKYLFRKEGQNVTLSCEQNLNHDAMYWYRQDPGQGLRLIYYSQIVNDFQKGDIAEGYSVSREKKESFPLTVTSAQKNPTAFYLCASSINLANYGYTFGSGTRLTVV.

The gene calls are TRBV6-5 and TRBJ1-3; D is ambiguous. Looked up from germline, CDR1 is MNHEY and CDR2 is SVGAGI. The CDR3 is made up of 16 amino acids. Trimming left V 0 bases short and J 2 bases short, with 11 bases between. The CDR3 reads CASSYSHMVAGNTIYF. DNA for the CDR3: TGTGCCAGCAGTTACTCTCACATGGTAGCTGGAAACACCATATATTTT.

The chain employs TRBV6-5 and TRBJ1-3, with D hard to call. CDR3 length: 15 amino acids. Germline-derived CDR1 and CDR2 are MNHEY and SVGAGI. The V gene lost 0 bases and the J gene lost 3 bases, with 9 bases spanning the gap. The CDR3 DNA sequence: TGTGCCAGCAGTTACTCGCCACACGTTGGAAACACCATATATTTT. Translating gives CASSYSPHVGNTIYF.

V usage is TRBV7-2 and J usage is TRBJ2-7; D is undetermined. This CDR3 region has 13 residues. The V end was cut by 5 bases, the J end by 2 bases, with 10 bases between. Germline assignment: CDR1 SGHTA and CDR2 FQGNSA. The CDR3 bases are TGTGCCAGCAGCCCCTTCCCGGCCTACGAGCAGTACTTC. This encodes CASSPFPAYEQYF.

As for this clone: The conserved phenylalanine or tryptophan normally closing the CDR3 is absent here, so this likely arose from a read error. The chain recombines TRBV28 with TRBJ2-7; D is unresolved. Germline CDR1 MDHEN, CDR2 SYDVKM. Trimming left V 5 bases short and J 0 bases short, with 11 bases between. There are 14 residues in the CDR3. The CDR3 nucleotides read TGTGCCAGCAGTCAATGGACGGACTCCTACGAGCAGTACTCC. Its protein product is CASSQWTDSYEQYS.

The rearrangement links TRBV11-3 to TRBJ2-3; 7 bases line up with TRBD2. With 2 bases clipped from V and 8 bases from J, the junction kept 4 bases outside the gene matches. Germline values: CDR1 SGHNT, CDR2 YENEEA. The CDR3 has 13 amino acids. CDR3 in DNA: TGTGCCAGCAGCTTAATCAGGGAGGGTACGCAGTATTTT. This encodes CASSLIREGTQYF.

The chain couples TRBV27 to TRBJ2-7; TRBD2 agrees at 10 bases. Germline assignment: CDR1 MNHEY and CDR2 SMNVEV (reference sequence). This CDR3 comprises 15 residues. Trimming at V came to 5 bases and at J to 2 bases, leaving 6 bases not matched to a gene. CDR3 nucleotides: TGTGCCAGCAGTCCCGGGACTAGCGTAGCCTACGAGCAGTACTTC. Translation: CASSPGTSVAYEQYF.

As DNA, the CDR3 is TGTGCCAGCAGCTTGGCCTGGCGGGAGGGCTCGAATGAGCAGTTCTTC. It encodes CASSLAWREGSNEQFF. This rearrangement joins TRBV5-6 to TRBJ2-1; 9 positions agree with TRBD2. The CDR3 contains 16 residues. Germline assignment: CDR1 SGHDT and CDR2 YYEEEE. The J segment lost 7 bases and the V segment lost 0 bases, leaving 8 bases of the junction unmatched.

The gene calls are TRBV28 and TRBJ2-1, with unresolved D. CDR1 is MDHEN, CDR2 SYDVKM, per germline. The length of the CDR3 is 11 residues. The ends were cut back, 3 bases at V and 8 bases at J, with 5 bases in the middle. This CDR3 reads CASSFRYEQFF. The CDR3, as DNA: TGTGCCAGCAGTTTCCGTTATGAGCAGTTCTTC.

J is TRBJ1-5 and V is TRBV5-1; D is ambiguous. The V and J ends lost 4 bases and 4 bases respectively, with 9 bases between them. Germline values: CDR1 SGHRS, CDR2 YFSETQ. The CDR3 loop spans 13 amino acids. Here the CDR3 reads CASSTSTNQPQHF. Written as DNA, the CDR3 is TGCGCCAGCAGCACCTCAACAAATCAGCCCCAGCATTTT.

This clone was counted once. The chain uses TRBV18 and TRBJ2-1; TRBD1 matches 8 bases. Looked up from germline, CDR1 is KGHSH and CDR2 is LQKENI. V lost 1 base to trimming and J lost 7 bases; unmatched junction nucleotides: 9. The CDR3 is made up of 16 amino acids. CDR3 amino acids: CASSPLQGARPNEQFF. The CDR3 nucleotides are TGTGCCAGCTCACCACTTCAGGGGGCGCGGCCAAATGAGCAGTTCTTC.

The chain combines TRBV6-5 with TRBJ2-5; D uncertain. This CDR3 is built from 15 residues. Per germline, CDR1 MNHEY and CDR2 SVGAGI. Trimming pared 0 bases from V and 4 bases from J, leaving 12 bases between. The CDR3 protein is CASSYSYTGRETQYF. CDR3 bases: TGTGCCAGCAGTTACTCTTATACTGGTCGAGAGACCCAGTACTTC.